Below are 28 T cell receptor beta chains sequenced from a single sample in a study of CD8+CD57+ T cells in acquired aplastic anemia. Using genomic DNA as the template, TCR beta VDJ and CDR3 profiling was carried out. TCRdb called the reads again in MiXCR, with one record for every CDR3 protein. Of around 200,000 distinct CDR3 sequences listed, roughly two thirds are singletons. Only patients with CD8+CD57+ cell expansion on flow cytometry were chosen for sequencing. Sequencing was carried out using sorted CD4+, CD8+, or CD8+CD57+ T cells (not recorded which) from PBMCs. These TCRs come from a human donor with aplastic anemia.

V is TRBV4-1 and J is TRBJ2-1, with a possible D match to TRBD2 (6 bases). Germline V gene sequence: CDR1 MGHRA, CDR2 YSYEKL. Trimming left V 1 base short and J 4 bases short, with 14 bases between. The CDR3 has 16 residues. The CDR3 is CASSQGARGAYNEQFF. The CDR3 DNA is TGCGCCAGCAGCCAAGGGGCCCGCGGGGCTTACAATGAGCAGTTCTTC.

The CDR3 sequence is CASSEAAGVYEQYF. The CDR3 region has the DNA TGTGCCAGCAGTGAAGCAGCGGGAGTCTACGAGCAGTACTTC. J is TRBJ2-7 and V is TRBV2; 8 nucleotides align to TRBD2. V gave up 0 bases and J gave up 3 bases; unmatched junction bases: 1. This CDR3 comprises 14 residues. Germline CDR1 is SNHLY and CDR2 is FYNNEI.

This chain connects TRBV19 to TRBJ2-7; TRBD1 agrees at 8 bases. Per the germline V gene, CDR1 is LNHDA and CDR2 is SQIVND (reference sequence). The CDR3 spans 16 residues. V lost 1 base, J lost 0 bases, and 5 bases stayed unmatched. The CDR3 coding sequence is TGTGCCAGTAGTATAGGTAGGACAGGGCGCTCCTACGAGCAGTACTTC. Translation: CASSIGRTGRSYEQYF.

The chain joins TRBV7-4 to TRBJ2-3; TRBD2 matches 14 bases. The V segment lost 3 bases and the J segment 3 bases; nucleotides outside the gene matches: 2. This CDR3 is built from 16 residues. Germline CDR1 reads SGHVT; CDR2 reads SQSDAQ. The CDR3 DNA sequence: TGTGCCAGCAGCTTGGGACTAGCGGGAGTTACAGATACGCAGTATTTT. Translated, it gives CASSLGLAGVTDTQYF.

This clonotype was recorded once. The CDR3 loop reads CASSARGFYNEQFF. In nucleotides, the CDR3 is TGTGCCAGCAGTGCTCGAGGGTTCTACAATGAGCAGTTCTTC. This sequence joins TRBV6-6 and TRBJ2-1; tentative D call: TRBD2 (5 bases). This CDR3 spans 14 amino acids. The V end was cut by 5 bases, the J end by 3 bases, with 11 bases between. Germline V CDR1 and CDR2: MNHNY, SVGAGI (reference sequence).

V gene TRBV5-1 combines with J gene TRBJ2-2, with 13 positions matching TRBD2. This CDR3 has 17 residues. CDR1 and CDR2 (germline): SGHRS, YFSETQ. The V gene end was trimmed by 5 bases and the J gene end by 3 bases; junction bases not matched to a gene: 7. The CDR3 DNA reads TGCGCCAGCAGGTCCGGACTAGCGGGGGTACACACCGGGGAGCTGTTTTTT. Translated, it gives CASRSGLAGVHTGELFF.

This clonotype was recorded many times. The gene calls are TRBV6-5 and TRBJ2-7; unclear D gene. Germline V gene sequence: CDR1 MNHEY, CDR2 SVGAGI. This CDR3 has 12 amino acids. V was shortened by 6 bases and J by 7 bases, with 13 bases between the two germline ends. In DNA, the CDR3 is TGTGCCAGCAGCCCCTGGGGTCGGGAGCAGTACTTC. This encodes CASSPWGREQYF.

V and J are TRBV2 and TRBJ1-1; D is uncertain. Germline loops: CDR1 SNHLY, CDR2 FYNNEI. Trimming pared 2 bases from V and 4 bases from J, leaving 17 bases between. The CDR3 totals 16 residues. CDR3 DNA sequence: TGTGCCAGCAGTGAAAACGGCCAGGAGGACTTCACTGAAGCTTTCTTT. Encoded protein: CASSENGQEDFTEAFF.

This clonotype was seen repeatedly, ten times or more. The CDR3 reads CSARIGTELTDTQYF. In DNA form, the CDR3 reads TGCAGTGCTAGAATTGGGACAGAACTCACAGATACGCAGTATTTT. V usage is TRBV20-1 and J usage is TRBJ2-3; 7 bases are shared with TRBD1. Trimming took 2 bases from V and 2 from J; bases not matched to a gene: 7. From germline, CDR1 is DFQATT and CDR2 SNEGSKA (reference sequence). This CDR3 is built from 15 residues.

The rearrangement uses TRBV2 and TRBJ1-3; D remains unclear. This CDR3 comprises 16 residues. V was cut by 1 base and J by 0 bases, with 10 bases left in between. In germline, CDR1 is SNHLY, CDR2 FYNNEI. CDR3: CASSEGIRTSGNTIYF. In DNA, the CDR3 is TGTGCCAGCAGTGAAGGGATTAGGACCTCTGGAAACACCATATATTTT.

This sequence joins TRBV5-1 and TRBJ2-7; D not certain. The V and J ends lost 7 bases and 0 bases respectively, with 11 bases between them. Germline V gene sequence: CDR1 SGHRS, CDR2 YFSETQ. CDR3 size: 13 residues. The CDR3 sequence: CASRQDISYEQYF. DNA for the CDR3: TGCGCCAGCCGCCAAGATATCTCCTACGAGCAGTACTTC.

The chain couples TRBV14 to TRBJ2-3; no definite D call. Trimming took off 5 bases at V and 7 bases at J, with 19 bases between the two ends. Germline V lookup: CDR1 SGHDN, CDR2 FVKESK. The CDR3 extends over 15 amino acids. The CDR3: CASSGIAAPLHTQYF. In nucleotides, the CDR3 is TGTGCCAGCAGCGGGATAGCCGCCCCGCTCCATACGCAGTATTTT.

The chain employs TRBV7-4 and TRBJ2-5, with D uncertain. Germline CDR1 and CDR2: SGHVT and SQSDAQ. This CDR3 spans 15 amino acids. With 2 bases removed from V and 10 bases from J, the gap between germline ends came to 20 bases. This CDR3 is CASSLSHTFQVDQYF. CDR3 DNA: TGTGCCAGCAGCTTATCCCACACCTTCCAAGTCGACCAGTACTTC. Together with reference TRBV7-4 and TRBJ2-5, the CDR3 gives the full variable domain: GAGVSQSPRYKVAKRGRDVALRCDSISGHVTLYWYRQTLGQGSEVLTYSQSDAQRDKSGRPSGRFSAERPERSVSTLKIQRTEQGDSAVYLCASSLSHTFQVDQYFGPGTRLLVL.

The chain is built from TRBV24-1 and TRBJ2-7, with a tentative D call TRBD2 (5 bases). Trimming removed 9 bases at V and 3 bases at J, with 20 bases between. The CDR3 covers 15 residues. CDR1 and CDR2 from the germline V gene are KGHDR and SFDVKD. CDR3 loop: CATPWALVSFYEQYF. The CDR3 nucleotides are TGTGCCACCCCCTGGGCACTAGTTTCTTTCTACGAGCAGTACTTC.

The V gene is TRBV9, the J gene TRBJ1-1; no clear D gene. Germline V gene data show CDR1 as SGDLS and CDR2 as YYNGEE. The CDR3 spans 14 residues. Trimming pared 3 bases from V and 3 bases from J, leaving 12 bases between. The CDR3 region is CASSARRVDTEAFF. For the CDR3, the DNA is TGTGCCAGCAGCGCGAGGAGGGTGGACACTGAAGCTTTCTTT.

This chain uses TRBV14 with TRBJ2-5; 10 bases align to TRBD2. Per germline, CDR1 SGHDN and CDR2 FVKESK. CDR3 length: 13 amino acids. The V gene end was trimmed by 5 bases and the J gene end by 4 bases; junction bases not matched to a gene: 1. Here the CDR3 DNA reads TGTGCCAGCAGCACTAGCGGGGCAGAGACCCAGTACTTC. Protein product: CASSTSGAETQYF.

This chain links TRBV2 with TRBJ2-5, with TRBD2 matching 13 bases. V shed 7 bases and J 1 base; nucleotides not matched to a gene: 6. This CDR3 spans 16 amino acids. CDR1 and CDR2 from the germline V gene are SNHLY and FYNNEI. CDR3 coding DNA: TGTGCCAGCACCGGGACTAGCGGGGATACCCAAGAGACCCAGTACTTC. It translates to CASTGTSGDTQETQYF.

The chain has TRBV15 and TRBJ2-7; 11 bases match TRBD2. Per germline, CDR1 LNHNV and CDR2 YYDKDF (reference sequence). Germline trimming cut 5 bases from V and 3 bases from J; bases unmatched to any gene: 9. The CDR3 extends over 16 amino acids. DNA for the CDR3: TGTGCCACCAGCCTTGGGACTAGCGGACCACACTACGAGCAGTACTTC. Its translation: CATSLGTSGPHYEQYF.

A few counts support this clonotype. The chain employs TRBV25-1 and TRBJ1-2; 9 nucleotides align to TRBD1. Looked up from germline, CDR1 is MGHDK and CDR2 is SYGVNS. V gave up 8 bases and J gave up 6 bases; unmatched junction bases: 7. The CDR3 has 13 residues. The CDR3 DNA is TGTGCCAGCGGAGGACAGGGGTTCGATGGCTACACCTTC. The encoded protein is CASGGQGFDGYTF.

The chain links TRBV20-1 to TRBJ2-7; 8 positions agree with TRBD1. The CDR3 length is 15 residues. The V gene end was trimmed by 5 bases and the J gene end by 2 bases; junction bases not matched to a gene: 11. Germline CDR1 DFQATT, CDR2 SNEGSKA (reference sequence). CDR3 loop: CSAHEGQGATYEQYF. The CDR3 region has the DNA TGCAGTGCTCACGAAGGGCAGGGGGCGACCTACGAGCAGTACTTC.

Turning to this clonotype: One junction end does not reproduce the germline sequence, and a read error may be involved. The CDR3 loop reads CSARERQGHVRSGEKLVF. The CDR3 DNA reads as TGCAGTGCTAGAGAACGACAGGGTCACGTGAGAAGTGGTGAAAAACTGGTTTTT. The chain employs TRBV20-1 and TRBJ1-4; 7 positions agree with TRBD1. The CDR3 length is 18 residues. CDR1 is DFQATT and CDR2 is SNEGSKA in the germline V gene (reference sequence).

The chain uses TRBV7-8 and TRBJ2-5, with TRBD2 as a possible D gene (7 bases). Deletions cut 0 bases from V and 4 bases from J, with 9 bases between. The CDR3 is 14 amino acids. Germline CDR1 reads SGHVS; CDR2 reads FQNEAQ. CDR3 region: CASSLARGAETQYF. In DNA form, the CDR3 reads TGTGCCAGCAGCTTAGCTCGGGGGGCAGAGACCCAGTACTTC.

The genes are TRBV20-1 and TRBJ2-7; D is undetermined. Germline CDR1 and CDR2: DFQATT and SNEGSKA (reference sequence). The V and J ends lost 7 bases and 6 bases respectively, with 13 bases between them. This CDR3 has 11 residues. The CDR3, as DNA: TGCAGTGTGCAGCTCCCCTCCGAGCAGTACTTC. As protein: CSVQLPSEQYF.

The genes are TRBV25-1 and TRBJ2-7; D perhaps matches TRBD2 (5 bases). This CDR3 comprises 13 residues. CDR1 is MGHDK, CDR2 SYGVNS, per germline. V dropped 1 base and J dropped 7 bases, with 11 bases sitting between them. The CDR3 DNA reads TGTGCCAGCAGTGAATCTGAGGGCCGTGAGCAGTACTTC. This gives the protein CASSESEGREQYF.

This clonotype was detected only a few times. At one end, the junction sequence differs from germline, possibly due to a read error. The rearrangement links TRBV10-1 to TRBJ2-7; TRBD2 matches at 14 bases. Looked up from germline, CDR1 is WNHNN and CDR2 is SYGVQD (reference sequence). This CDR3 contains 15 residues. This chain's CDR3 is CASSEGLAGAYEQYF. The CDR3 nucleotides read TGTGCCAGCAGTGAGGGACTAGCGGGAGCCTACGAGCAGTACTTC.

This clonotype was detected a few times. The rearrangement joins TRBV20-1 to TRBJ1-2; the D gene is possibly TRBD1 (5 bases). Trimming shortened V by 1 base and J by 9 bases, and 12 bases separated the two germline ends. Germline values: CDR1 DFQATT, CDR2 SNEGSKA (reference sequence). There are 12 residues in the CDR3. CDR3 nucleotide sequence: TGCAGTGCTAGAGGACAGCATCTACGCTACACCTTC. Translated, it gives CSARGQHLRYTF.

The CDR3 reads CATGIHNEQFF. In nucleotides, the CDR3 is TGTGCCACTGGGATACACAATGAGCAGTTCTTC. This chain links TRBV10-3 with TRBJ2-1; no definite D call. The V end was cut by 10 bases, the J end by 5 bases, with 9 bases between. CDR1 is ENHRY, CDR2 SYGVKD, per germline. The CDR3 is 11 residues long.

This chain joins TRBV2 and TRBJ2-7, with D uncertain. Germline V gene sequence: CDR1 SNHLY, CDR2 FYNNEI. V gave up 4 bases and J gave up 8 bases, with 18 bases separating them. The CDR3 totals 14 residues. Written as DNA, the CDR3 is TGTGCCAGCAGTGCTGAACAATCTGAGGTCCAGCAGTACTTC. Translated: CASSAEQSEVQQYF.